This entry lists 26 T cell receptor beta chains sequenced from one sample in a study of CD8 T cells in ankylosing spondylitis. Whole-study results and caveats: Ankylosing spondylitis blood seemed to carry a telltale TCR beta motif made of roughly 8 highly homologous variants.

Each CDR3 protein is one row after TCRdb ran MiXCR on the 5' RACE reads. The data hold 700,000 to 850,000 distinct CDR3 sequences, with about 12% observed a single time. Their recognized antigens are unknown. The sequenced sample consisted of blood, either unsorted or a sorted T cell fraction (not recorded which). Source of these receptors: a male donor with ankylosing spondylitis.

This clonotype was observed a handful of times. This chain joins TRBV10-1 and TRBJ2-3, with 7 bases matching TRBD2. The CDR3 is 14 residues long. Germline loops: CDR1 WNHNN, CDR2 SYGVQD (reference sequence). With 3 bases clipped from V and 4 bases from J, the junction kept 4 bases outside the gene matches. This CDR3 reads CASSDSGGADTQYF. The CDR3 DNA sequence: TGCGCCAGCAGTGACTCGGGAGGCGCAGATACGCAGTATTTT.

This chain uses TRBV5-1 with TRBJ2-3; D gene ambiguous. V shed 4 bases and J shed 0 bases, with 15 bases lying between them. This CDR3 has 16 amino acids. Germline values: CDR1 SGHRS, CDR2 YFSETQ. CDR3 protein: CASSERATTSTDTQYF. Here the CDR3 DNA reads TGCGCCAGCAGCGAAAGAGCCACGACTAGCACAGATACGCAGTATTTT.

The table lists this clonotype with a few counts. The V gene is TRBV2, the J gene TRBJ1-5; D is perhaps TRBD1 (5 bases). The CDR3 has 14 residues. Germline-derived CDR1 and CDR2 are SNHLY and FYNNEI. The germline V and J ends were trimmed by 8 bases and 1 base, with 12 bases remaining between them. CDR3 in amino acids: CASAVGRSNQPQHF. CDR3 coding DNA: TGTGCCAGCGCCGTGGGGCGGAGCAATCAGCCCCAGCATTTT.

This clonotype was detected only a few times. V gene TRBV4-2 combines with J gene TRBJ2-7; tentatively, D is TRBD2 (6 bases). There are 15 residues in the CDR3. V was clipped by 4 bases and J by 2 bases, with 15 bases between them. Germline V lookup: CDR1 LGHNA, CDR2 YNFKEQ. The CDR3 DNA follows: TGTGCCAGCAGCCGAGAAAGCGGGTTCGCCTACGAGCAGTACTTC. Its protein is CASSRESGFAYEQYF.

The chain joins TRBV7-2 to TRBJ2-2; D is unresolved. Trimming left V 5 bases short and J 0 bases short, with 13 bases between. This CDR3 is built from 16 residues. Germline CDR1 is SGHTA and CDR2 is FQGNSA. The CDR3 is CASSPYRLSNTGELFF. In nucleotides, the CDR3 is TGTGCCAGCAGCCCCTATAGACTTTCGAACACCGGGGAGCTGTTTTTT.

This clonotype was picked up a small number of times. The CDR3 sequence: CSARPDTYDYGYTF. The CDR3 DNA sequence: TGCAGTGCTAGACCCGACACGTATGACTATGGCTACACCTTC. The chain couples TRBV20-1 to TRBJ1-2; D remains unclear. V was clipped by 2 bases and J by 3 bases, with 13 bases between them. Germline CDR1 DFQATT, CDR2 SNEGSKA (reference sequence). The CDR3 sequence is 14 residues long.

The rearrangement uses TRBV7-9 and TRBJ2-7, with TRBD1 identical over 9 bases. This CDR3 spans 14 amino acids. Germline trimming cut 3 bases from V and 6 bases from J; bases unmatched to any gene: 6. Germline assignment: CDR1 SEHNR and CDR2 FQNEAQ (reference sequence). The CDR3 nucleotides are TGTGCCAGCAGCTTTTGGGACAGGGTGGGCGAGCAGTACTTC. Protein product: CASSFWDRVGEQYF.

This chain links TRBV3-1 with TRBJ1-2; no reliable D call. CDR1 and CDR2 (germline): LGHDT, YNNKEL (reference sequence). The CDR3 is 15 residues long. The V and J ends lost 4 bases and 3 bases respectively, with 15 bases between them. The CDR3 sequence is CASSLQARGDYGYTF. In DNA, the CDR3 is TGTGCCAGCAGCCTCCAGGCCCGGGGTGACTATGGCTACACCTTC.

This clonotype appeared a few times. CDR3 sequence reads: CASSPDRAAEAFF. The CDR3 DNA follows: TGTGCCAGCAGCCCCGACAGGGCCGCTGAAGCTTTCTTT. The chain uses TRBV27 and TRBJ1-1, with 7 bases identical to TRBD1. CDR1 and CDR2 from the germline V gene are MNHEY and SMNVEV (reference sequence). V shed 6 bases, J shed 6 bases, and the junction held 7 bases outside the gene matches. The CDR3 has 13 amino acids.

This clonotype was counted many times. V gene TRBV7-2 combines with J gene TRBJ2-7, with 9 bases fitting TRBD2. J was trimmed by 5 bases and V by 6 bases; bases with no gene match: 14. Germline V gene lookup returns CDR1 SGHTA and CDR2 FQGNSA. The CDR3 has 16 amino acids. The CDR3 loop is CASSYTPTSGGNEQYF. CDR3 nucleotides: TGTGCCAGCAGTTACACCCCGACTAGCGGAGGAAACGAGCAGTACTTC.

J is TRBJ2-7 and V is TRBV18; 7 bases line up with TRBD1. V dropped 3 bases and J dropped 2; count of bases not matched to a gene: 4. There are 14 residues in the CDR3. Germline V CDR1 and CDR2: KGHSH, LQKENI. The CDR3, as DNA: TGTGCCAGCTCACCCCTACAGGGGCCCTACGAGCAGTACTTC. As protein: CASSPLQGPYEQYF.

This clonotype has a count of ten or more. The chain is built from TRBV20-1 and TRBJ2-1; possible D gene TRBD1, 5 bases. The V gene lost 1 base and the J gene lost 1 base, with 14 bases spanning the gap. The length of the CDR3 is 16 residues. From germline, CDR1 is DFQATT and CDR2 SNEGSKA (reference sequence). This CDR3 reads CSARGKGRISYNEQFF. Here the CDR3 DNA reads TGCAGTGCTAGAGGGAAGGGGCGTATTTCCTACAATGAGCAGTTCTTC.

In this sample, this clonotype turned up a few times. This chain joins TRBV12-3 or TRBV12-4 and TRBJ2-3; TRBD1 might be the D (6 bases). V gave up 4 bases and J gave up 2 bases, with 16 bases separating them. The CDR3 contains 16 residues. The CDR3 sequence: CASSSTGTSVTDTQYF. The CDR3 coding sequence is TGTGCCAGCAGTTCGACCGGGACATCAGTCACAGATACGCAGTATTTT.

This clonotype was detected ten times or more. V gene TRBV27 combines with J gene TRBJ2-7; D gene ambiguous. This CDR3 region has 13 residues. V gave up 6 bases and J gave up 0 bases, with 9 bases separating them. Germline lookup yields CDR1 MNHEY and CDR2 SMNVEV (reference sequence). DNA of the CDR3: TGTGCCAGCAGGGTGGACGACTCCTACGAGCAGTACTTC. As protein: CASRVDDSYEQYF.

This clonotype occurred a few times. The J gene is TRBJ2-1, the V gene TRBV29-1; D remains unclear. Looked up from germline, CDR1 is SQVTM and CDR2 is ANQGSEA. The CDR3 length is 15 residues. V was trimmed by 2 bases and J by 0 bases, leaving 11 bases between them. CDR3 nucleotide sequence: TGCAGCGTTGAACGGAGACTCAGCTCCTACAATGAGCAGTTCTTC. Amino acid sequence: CSVERRLSSYNEQFF.

This clonotype was picked up a small number of times. The chain carries TRBV28 and TRBJ1-3; D is perhaps TRBD1 (5 bases). Trimming stripped 5 bases from V and 3 bases from J, with 11 bases between. The CDR3 covers 14 residues. The germline CDR1 and CDR2 sequences are MDHEN and SYDVKM. DNA for the CDR3: TGTGCCAGCAGTGTCCGACAGTTTGGAAACACCATATATTTT. Protein: CASSVRQFGNTIYF.

This clonotype was seen a few times. This chain links TRBV5-1 with TRBJ1-1; D unclear. V gave up 2 bases and J gave up 7 bases, with 9 bases separating them. Per the germline V gene, CDR1 is SGHRS and CDR2 is YFSETQ. This CDR3 is built from 12 residues. CDR3 in amino acids: CASSFTRGEAFF. The CDR3 DNA is TGCGCCAGCAGCTTTACACGGGGTGAAGCTTTCTTT.

This chain connects TRBV7-9 to TRBJ2-7; D perhaps matches TRBD1 (6 bases). The CDR3 extends over 15 amino acids. CDR1 SEHNR and CDR2 FQNEAQ come from the germline V gene (reference sequence). Between the trimmed V and J ends, which lost 0 bases and 2 bases, there was a span of 11 bases. The CDR3 nucleotides are TGTGCCAGCAGCTTAGCGGGGGCAGGAGCCTACGAGCAGTACTTC. Protein product: CASSLAGAGAYEQYF.

The chain carries TRBV4-2 and TRBJ1-2; D unresolved. CDR1 and CDR2 from the germline V gene are LGHNA and YNFKEQ. Trimming left V 0 bases short and J 2 bases short, with 13 bases between. The CDR3 is 16 residues long. CDR3 in DNA: TGTGCCAGCAGCCAAGATCTTTCCGGAGGAAACTATGGCTACACCTTC. Protein sequence: CASSQDLSGGNYGYTF.

The chain combines TRBV30 with TRBJ2-7, with D unclear. The CDR3 totals 14 residues. With 0 bases removed from V and 0 bases from J, the gap between germline ends came to 9 bases. CDR1 is GTSNPN, CDR2 SVGIG, per germline (reference sequence). The CDR3 DNA reads TGTGCCTGGAGTGTGGGTACACTCTCCTACGAGCAGTACTTC. It yields the protein CAWSVGTLSYEQYF.

Only a few counts were recorded for this clonotype. The rearrangement joins TRBV20-1 to TRBJ2-2; 8 bases map to TRBD2. The germline V gene encodes CDR1 DFQATT and CDR2 SNEGSKA (reference sequence). The CDR3 consists of 14 residues. V shed 6 bases, J shed 5 bases, and the junction held 8 bases outside the gene matches. This chain's CDR3 is CSASRGGRTGELFF. In DNA form, the CDR3 reads TGCAGTGCCAGTCGGGGGGGACGGACCGGGGAGCTGTTTTTT.

There are a few counts of this clonotype. This chain joins TRBV18 and TRBJ1-2; a weak D match, TRBD1 (5 bases). Germline CDR1 KGHSH, CDR2 LQKENI. The CDR3 sequence is 16 residues long. Trimming pared 6 bases from V and 6 bases from J, leaving 23 bases between. CDR3 nucleotides: TGTGCCAGCTCCTTTGGGGGAAGAGTTGTTCAGAATGGCTACACCTTC. Translated, it gives CASSFGGRVVQNGYTF.

In its sample, this clonotype was seen many times. This chain links TRBV12-3 or TRBV12-4 with TRBJ2-5, with a tentative D call TRBD2 (7 bases). V was cut by 3 bases and J by 5 bases, with 13 bases left in between. The length of the CDR3 is 14 residues. The CDR3 DNA reads TGTGCCAGCAGTTTGTCCGGGGGGCCGGAGACCCAGTACTTC. It specifies CASSLSGGPETQYF.

This clonotype appeared a few times. This rearrangement joins TRBV7-2 to TRBJ2-1; no reliable D call. Germline assignment: CDR1 SGHTA and CDR2 FQGNSA. V lost 5 bases to trimming and J lost 5 bases, with 10 bases between them. This CDR3 contains 13 residues. CDR3 region: CASSISINNEQFF. In nucleotides, the CDR3 is TGTGCCAGCAGCATAAGTATAAACAATGAGCAGTTCTTC.

V is TRBV28 and J is TRBJ1-2; D is possibly TRBD1 (6 bases). Germline assignment: CDR1 MDHEN and CDR2 SYDVKM. V was pared by 6 bases and J by 4 bases, with 18 bases between. The length of the CDR3 is 15 residues. DNA for the CDR3: TGTGCCAGCAGGATACGGACAGCCGGGGCCTATGGCTACACCTTC. Protein: CASRIRTAGAYGYTF.

This clonotype was seen a handful of times. The rearrangement uses TRBV24-1 and TRBJ1-4; D is possibly TRBD1 (5 bases). Trimming cost V 4 bases and J 7 bases, with 9 bases left between them. The CDR3 covers 13 residues. Per germline, CDR1 KGHDR and CDR2 SFDVKD. CDR3: CATSDSRAEKLFF. The CDR3 DNA follows: TGTGCCACCAGTGACTCCAGGGCTGAAAAACTGTTTTTT.